The clone carrying this T cell receptor (beta chain) was found a few times. Its antigen is still unknown. The junction departs from germline at one end; a sequencing error may be responsible. The CDR3 loop spans 14 amino acids. Germline CDR1 reads SQVTM; CDR2 reads ANQGSEA. Arm-PCR of CDR3 regions and iRepertoire HTBI primers were the basis on which TCR beta libraries were built. TCRdb ran MiXCR on the multiplex PCR reads and lists one entry per CDR3 protein. The data contain over 450,000 distinct CDR3 sequences, 12% of them seen just once; the ten biggest clones take up more than 8%. The data were obtained in a study of regulatory T cells in long-lasting Graves disease. Study context: Recently diagnosed Graves' patients had received antithyroid drugs for under 3 months. General study results and limits: Those with persistent disease had in common more public clonotypes (more than 2,500) than new patients (approximately 890). Lower TCR diversity characterized persistent Graves' patients relative to newly diagnosed patients.

The time point was: newly diagnosed GD, antithyroid drugs for less than 3 months. Scientists built the TCR library using RNA that was extracted from PBMCs. This sample was shared with a second study, whose subject was T cells in Graves' hyperthyroidism and ophthalmopathy.

This receptor was obtained from a woman between 25 and 40 years old with Graves disease. The chain recombines TRBV29-1 with TRBJ2-1; TRBD2 might be the D (5 bases). Sequenced material: peripheral blood mononuclear cells (PBMCs), taken at new diagnosis, from a patient treated with antithyroid drugs. The CDR3 coding sequence is TGCAGCGTTGTTCGAGCGGAGCGCTACAATGAGCAGCTCTTC. Translated, it gives CSVVRAERYNEQLF.